This T cell receptor beta chain is from a study of cytomegalovirus exposure and HLA in healthy donors. General study findings and limits: Three chains linked to CMV were shown in vitro to be specific for CMV antigens. In a later analysis, most CMV-associated TCR beta chains appeared HLA-restricted.

This clone occurred once. Antigen specificity is unknown. PCR amplification relied on 60 Vbeta primers (plus 13 Jbeta primers). Clones were sequenced by immunoSEQ multiplex PCR, and TCRdb holds only the in-frame ones, with some missing. The sample lists around 200,000 clones; over 60% were seen once. Losses at the gene ends were 1 base for V and 8 bases for J; bases not matched to a gene: 8. The germline V gene has CDR1 LNHNV and CDR2 YYDKDF (reference sequence). The length of the CDR3 is 15 residues. This chain joins TRBV15 and TRBJ1-1; TRBD1 matches at 9 bases. The clonotype was recovered from a man in his thirties or forties in good health and CMV-seropositive. Specimen: PBMCs. CDR3 sequence reads: CATSRGSRTGEEAFF. CDR3 nucleotide sequence: TGTGCCACCAGCAGAGGCTCGCGGACAGGGGAGGAAGCTTTCTTT.